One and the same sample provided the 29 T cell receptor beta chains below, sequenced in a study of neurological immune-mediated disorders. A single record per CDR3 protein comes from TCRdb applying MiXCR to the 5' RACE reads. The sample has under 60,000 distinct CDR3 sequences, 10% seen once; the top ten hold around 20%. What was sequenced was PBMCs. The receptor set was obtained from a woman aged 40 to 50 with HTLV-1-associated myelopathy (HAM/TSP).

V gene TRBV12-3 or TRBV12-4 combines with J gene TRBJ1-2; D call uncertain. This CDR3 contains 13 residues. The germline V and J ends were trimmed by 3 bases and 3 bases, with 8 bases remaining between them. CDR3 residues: CASSLASYYGYTF. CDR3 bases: TGTGCCAGCAGTTTGGCCAGTTACTATGGCTACACCTTC.

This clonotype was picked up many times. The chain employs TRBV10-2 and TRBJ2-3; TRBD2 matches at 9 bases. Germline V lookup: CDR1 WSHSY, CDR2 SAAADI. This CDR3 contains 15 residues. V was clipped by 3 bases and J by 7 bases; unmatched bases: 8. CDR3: CASSESGGLRYTQYF. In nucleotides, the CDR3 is TGCGCCAGCAGTGAAAGCGGGGGGCTCCGATATACGCAGTATTTT.

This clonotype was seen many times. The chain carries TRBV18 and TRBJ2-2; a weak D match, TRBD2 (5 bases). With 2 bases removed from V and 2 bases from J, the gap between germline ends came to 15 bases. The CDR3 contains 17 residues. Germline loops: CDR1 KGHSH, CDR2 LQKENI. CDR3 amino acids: CASSPREIRGNTGELFF. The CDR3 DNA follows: TGTGCCAGCTCACCAAGGGAGATCCGGGGAAACACCGGGGAGCTGTTTTTT.

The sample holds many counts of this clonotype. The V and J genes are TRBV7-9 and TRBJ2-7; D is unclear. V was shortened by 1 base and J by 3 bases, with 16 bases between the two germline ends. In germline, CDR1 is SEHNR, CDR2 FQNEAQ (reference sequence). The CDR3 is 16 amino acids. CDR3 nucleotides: TGTGCCAGCAGCTTAGGGGCTGGGCCGATAGGCTACGAGCAGTACTTC. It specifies CASSLGAGPIGYEQYF.

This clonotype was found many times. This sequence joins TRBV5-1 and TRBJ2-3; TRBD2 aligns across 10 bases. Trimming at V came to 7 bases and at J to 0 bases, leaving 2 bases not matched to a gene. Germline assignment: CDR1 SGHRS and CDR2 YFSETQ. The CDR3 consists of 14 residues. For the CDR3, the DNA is TGCGCCAGCCAGCGGGGGGGGAGCACAGATACGCAGTATTTT. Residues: CASQRGGSTDTQYF.

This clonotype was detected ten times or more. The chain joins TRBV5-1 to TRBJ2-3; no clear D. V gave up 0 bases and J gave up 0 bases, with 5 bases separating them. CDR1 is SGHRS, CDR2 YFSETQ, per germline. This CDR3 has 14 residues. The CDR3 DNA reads TGCGCCAGCAGCTTGGCTAAAAGCACAGATACGCAGTATTTT. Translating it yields CASSLAKSTDTQYF.

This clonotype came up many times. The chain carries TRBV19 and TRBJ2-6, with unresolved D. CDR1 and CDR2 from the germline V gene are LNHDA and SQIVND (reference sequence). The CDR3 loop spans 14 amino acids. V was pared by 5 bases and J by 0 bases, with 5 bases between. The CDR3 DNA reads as TGTGCCAGTAGTGTCTCCTCTGGGGCCAACGTCCTGACTTTC. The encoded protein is CASSVSSGANVLTF.

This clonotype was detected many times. CDR3 in DNA: TGTGCCAGCAGCCGAAAGACAGGGAGCTCCTACGAGCAGTACTTC. This codes for CASSRKTGSSYEQYF. The rearrangement joins TRBV7-8 to TRBJ2-7; 7 bases are shared with TRBD1. The germline CDR1 and CDR2 sequences are SGHVS and FQNEAQ. This CDR3 is built from 15 residues. V was clipped by 5 bases and J by 0 bases; unmatched bases: 7.

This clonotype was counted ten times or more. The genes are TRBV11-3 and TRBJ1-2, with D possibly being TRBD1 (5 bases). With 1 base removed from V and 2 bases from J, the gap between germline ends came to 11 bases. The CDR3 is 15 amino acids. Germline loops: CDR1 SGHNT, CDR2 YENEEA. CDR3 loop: CASSLAGTRNYGYTF. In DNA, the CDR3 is TGTGCCAGCAGCTTAGCCGGGACGAGAAACTATGGCTACACCTTC.

This chain's CDR3 is CSARAASGGLSSYNEQFF. The DNA for the CDR3 is TGCAGTGCTAGAGCTGCTAGCGGGGGGCTTAGCTCCTACAATGAGCAGTTCTTC. This chain joins TRBV20-1 and TRBJ2-1, with 11 bases matching TRBD2. The J segment lost 0 bases and the V segment lost 1 base, leaving 8 bases of the junction unmatched. The CDR3 is made up of 18 amino acids. In germline, CDR1 is DFQATT, CDR2 SNEGSKA (reference sequence).

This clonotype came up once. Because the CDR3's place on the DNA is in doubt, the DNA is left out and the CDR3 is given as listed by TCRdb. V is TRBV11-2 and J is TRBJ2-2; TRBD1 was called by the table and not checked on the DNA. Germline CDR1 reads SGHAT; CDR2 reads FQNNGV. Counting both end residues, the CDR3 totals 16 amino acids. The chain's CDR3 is CASSLPGQGVPGSCFF.

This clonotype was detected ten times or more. The CDR3 region is CSARDLSGEGKEYF. CDR3 nucleotides: TGCAGTGCTAGAGACCTCTCGGGTGAAGGGAAGGAGTACTTC. The chain couples TRBV20-1 to TRBJ2-7; D is ambiguous. CDR1 is DFQATT and CDR2 is SNEGSKA in the germline V gene (reference sequence). V was cut by 0 bases and J by 11 bases, with 20 bases left in between. The CDR3 has 14 residues.

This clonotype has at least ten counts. The CDR3 is CASSQDSSGNTIYF. CDR3 DNA: TGCGCCAGCAGCCAGGACAGCTCTGGAAACACCATATATTTT. The chain uses TRBV5-1 and TRBJ1-3; possibly TRBD1 for D (6 bases). Germline-derived CDR1 and CDR2 are SGHRS and YFSETQ. CDR3 size: 14 residues. The V end lost 4 bases, the J end lost 0 bases, and 8 bases lay between the germline ends.

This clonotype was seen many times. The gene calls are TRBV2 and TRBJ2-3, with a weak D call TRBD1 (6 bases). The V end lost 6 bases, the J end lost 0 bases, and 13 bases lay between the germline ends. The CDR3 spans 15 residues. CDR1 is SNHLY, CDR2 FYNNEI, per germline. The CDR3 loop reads CASRVGQSSTDTQYF. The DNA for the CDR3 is TGTGCCAGCAGAGTCGGACAGTCTAGCACAGATACGCAGTATTTT.

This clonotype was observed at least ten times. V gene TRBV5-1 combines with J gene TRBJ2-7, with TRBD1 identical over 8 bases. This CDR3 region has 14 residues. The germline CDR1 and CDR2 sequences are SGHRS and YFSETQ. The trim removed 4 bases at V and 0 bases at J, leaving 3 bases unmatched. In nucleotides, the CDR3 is TGCGCCAGCAGCCGACAGGGGCTCTCCTACGAGCAGTACTTC. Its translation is CASSRQGLSYEQYF.

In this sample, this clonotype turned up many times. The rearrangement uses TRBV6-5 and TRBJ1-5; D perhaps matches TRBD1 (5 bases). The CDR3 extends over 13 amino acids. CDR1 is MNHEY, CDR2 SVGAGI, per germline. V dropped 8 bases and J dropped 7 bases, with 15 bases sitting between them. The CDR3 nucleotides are TGTGCCAGCGGAATGGGGAACAGGCAGCCCCAGCATTTT. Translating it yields CASGMGNRQPQHF.

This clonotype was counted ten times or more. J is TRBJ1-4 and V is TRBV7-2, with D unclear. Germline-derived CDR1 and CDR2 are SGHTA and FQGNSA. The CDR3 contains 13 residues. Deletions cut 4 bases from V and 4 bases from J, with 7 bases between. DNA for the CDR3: TGTGCCAGCAGCTCCGGGAGTAATGAAAAACTGTTTTTT. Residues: CASSSGSNEKLFF. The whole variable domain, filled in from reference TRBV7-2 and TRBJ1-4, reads GAGVSQSPSNKVTEKGKDVELRCDPISGHTALYWYRQSLGQGLEFLIYFQGNSAPDKSGLPSDRFSAERTGGSVSTLTIQRTQQEDSAVYLCASSSGSNEKLFFGSGTQLSVL.

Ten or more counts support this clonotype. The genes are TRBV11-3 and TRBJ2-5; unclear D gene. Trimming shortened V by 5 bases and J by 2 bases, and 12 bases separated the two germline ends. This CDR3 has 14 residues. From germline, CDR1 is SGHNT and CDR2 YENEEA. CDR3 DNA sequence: TGTGCCAGCAGCCCCACCACGAATCAAGAGACCCAGTACTTC. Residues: CASSPTTNQETQYF.

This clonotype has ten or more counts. The CDR3 sequence is CASSQERERGRYYNEQFF. The DNA for the CDR3 is TGCGCCAGCAGCCAAGAACGAGAACGGGGCAGGTACTACAATGAGCAGTTCTTC. The rearrangement uses TRBV4-1 and TRBJ2-1, with D perhaps assigned TRBD1 or TRBD2 (5 bases each). Germline values: CDR1 MGHRA, CDR2 YSYEKL. There are 18 residues in the CDR3. V lost 0 bases and J lost 3, with 18 bases in between.

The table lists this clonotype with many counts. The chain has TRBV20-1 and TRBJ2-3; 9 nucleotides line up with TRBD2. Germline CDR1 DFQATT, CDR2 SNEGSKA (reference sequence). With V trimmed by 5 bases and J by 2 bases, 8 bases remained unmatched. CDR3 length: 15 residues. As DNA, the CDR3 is TGCAGTGCTTACGTTAGCGGGGGAGCCACAGATACGCAGTATTTT. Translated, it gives CSAYVSGGATDTQYF.

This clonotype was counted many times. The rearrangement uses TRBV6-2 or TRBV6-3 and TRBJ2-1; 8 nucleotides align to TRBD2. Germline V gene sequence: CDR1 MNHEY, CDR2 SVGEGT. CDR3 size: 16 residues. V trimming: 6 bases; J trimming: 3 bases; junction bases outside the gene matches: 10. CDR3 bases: TGTGCCAGCAGAACCCTGCGGGGGGCCGACTACAATGAGCAGTTCTTC. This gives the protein CASRTLRGADYNEQFF.

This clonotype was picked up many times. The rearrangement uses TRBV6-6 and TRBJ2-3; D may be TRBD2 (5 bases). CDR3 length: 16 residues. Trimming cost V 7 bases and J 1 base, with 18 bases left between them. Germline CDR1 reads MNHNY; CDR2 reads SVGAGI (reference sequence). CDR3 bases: TGTGCCAGCAACACGGACTTTCCCCTCCGCACAGATACGCAGTATTTT. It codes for CASNTDFPLRTDTQYF.

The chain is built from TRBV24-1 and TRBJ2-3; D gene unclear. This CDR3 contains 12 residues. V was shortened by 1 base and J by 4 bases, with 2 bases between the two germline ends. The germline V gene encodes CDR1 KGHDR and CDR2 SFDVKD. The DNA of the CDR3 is TGTGCCACCAGTGATTTATCAGATACGCAGTATTTT. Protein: CATSDLSDTQYF.

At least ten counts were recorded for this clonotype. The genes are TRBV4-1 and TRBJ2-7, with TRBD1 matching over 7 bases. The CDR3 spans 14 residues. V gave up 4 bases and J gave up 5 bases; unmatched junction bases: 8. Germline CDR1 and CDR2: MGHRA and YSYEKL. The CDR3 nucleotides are TGCGCCAGCAGCCCTAGGGGGCTCCTAGACGAGCAGTACTTC. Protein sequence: CASSPRGLLDEQYF.

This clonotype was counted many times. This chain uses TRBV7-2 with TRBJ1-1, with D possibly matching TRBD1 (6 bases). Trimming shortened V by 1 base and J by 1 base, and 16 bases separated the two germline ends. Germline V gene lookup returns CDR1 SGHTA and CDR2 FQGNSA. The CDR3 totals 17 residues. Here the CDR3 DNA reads TGTGCCAGCAGCTTAGAGGGGGGGGCCAGAACGAACACTGAAGCTTTCTTT. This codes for CASSLEGGARTNTEAFF.

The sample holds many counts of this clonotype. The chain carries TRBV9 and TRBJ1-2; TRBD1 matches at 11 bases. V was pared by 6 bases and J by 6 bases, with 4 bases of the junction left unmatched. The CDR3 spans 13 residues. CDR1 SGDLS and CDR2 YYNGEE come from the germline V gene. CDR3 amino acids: CASNPGQGDGYTF. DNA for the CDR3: TGTGCCAGCAACCCGGGACAGGGGGATGGCTACACCTTC.

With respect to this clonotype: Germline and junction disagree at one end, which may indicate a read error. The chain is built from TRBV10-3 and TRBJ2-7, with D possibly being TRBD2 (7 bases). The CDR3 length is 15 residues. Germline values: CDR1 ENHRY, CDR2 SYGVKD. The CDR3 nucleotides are TGTGCCATCAGTGAGTCGGGCCCAGTGGGGGGGCCAGTTCACTTC. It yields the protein CAISESGPVGGPVHF.

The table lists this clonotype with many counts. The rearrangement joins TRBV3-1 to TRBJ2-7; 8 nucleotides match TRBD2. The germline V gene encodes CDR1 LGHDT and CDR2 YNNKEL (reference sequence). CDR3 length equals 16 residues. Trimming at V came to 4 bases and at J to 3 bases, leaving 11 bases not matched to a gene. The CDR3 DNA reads TGTGCCAGCAGCCCCTTCGTGCTAGCGGGTTACTACGAGCAGTACTTC. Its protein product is CASSPFVLAGYYEQYF.

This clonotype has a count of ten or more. For the CDR3, the DNA is TGTGCCAGCAGCTTAACAGGGGGCTACAATGAGCAGTTCTTC. The encoded protein is CASSLTGGYNEQFF. The chain carries TRBV7-9 and TRBJ2-1; TRBD1 agrees at 8 bases. CDR3 length: 14 amino acids. Per germline, CDR1 SEHNR and CDR2 FQNEAQ (reference sequence). The V segment lost 2 bases and the J segment 3 bases; nucleotides outside the gene matches: 0.